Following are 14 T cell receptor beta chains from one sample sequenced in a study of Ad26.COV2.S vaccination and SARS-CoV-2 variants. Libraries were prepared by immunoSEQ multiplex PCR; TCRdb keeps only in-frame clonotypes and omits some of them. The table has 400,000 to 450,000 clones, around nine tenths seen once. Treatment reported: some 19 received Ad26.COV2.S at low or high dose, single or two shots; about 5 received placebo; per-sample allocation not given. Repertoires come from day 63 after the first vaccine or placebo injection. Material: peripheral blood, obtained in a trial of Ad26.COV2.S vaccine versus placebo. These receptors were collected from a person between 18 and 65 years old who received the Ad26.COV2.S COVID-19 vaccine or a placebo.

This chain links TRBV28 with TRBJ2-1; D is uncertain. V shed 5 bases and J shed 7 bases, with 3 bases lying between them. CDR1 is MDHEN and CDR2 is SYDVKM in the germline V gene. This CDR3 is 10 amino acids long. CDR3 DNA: TGTGCCAGCAGTGCTAATGAGCAGTTCTTC. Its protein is CASSANEQFF.

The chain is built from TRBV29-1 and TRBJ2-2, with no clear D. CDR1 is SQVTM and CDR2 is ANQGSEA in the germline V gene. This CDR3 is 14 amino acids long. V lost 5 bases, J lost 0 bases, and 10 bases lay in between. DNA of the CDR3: TGCAGCGTTAGCTGGACCCCGAACACCGGGGAGCTGTTTTTT. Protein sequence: CSVSWTPNTGELFF.

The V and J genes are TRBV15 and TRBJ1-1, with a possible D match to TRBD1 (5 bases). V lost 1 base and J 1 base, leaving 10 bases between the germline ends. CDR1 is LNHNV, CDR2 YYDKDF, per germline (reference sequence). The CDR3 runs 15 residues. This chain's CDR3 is CATSRGGWENTEAFF. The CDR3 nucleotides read TGTGCCACCAGCAGAGGGGGCTGGGAGAACACTGAAGCTTTCTTT.

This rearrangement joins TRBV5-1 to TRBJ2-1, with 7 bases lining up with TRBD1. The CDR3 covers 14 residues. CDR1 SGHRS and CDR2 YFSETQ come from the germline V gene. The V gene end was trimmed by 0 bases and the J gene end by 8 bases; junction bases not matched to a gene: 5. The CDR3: CASSLEQGWHEQFF. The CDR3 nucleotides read TGCGCCAGCAGCTTGGAACAGGGGTGGCATGAGCAGTTCTTC.

As DNA, the CDR3 is TGTGCCAGCAGCCCGCCCCTCCACCCCGGGGAGCTGTTTTTT. Translated, it gives CASSPPLHPGELFF. V is TRBV6-2 or TRBV6-3 and J is TRBJ2-2; D gene ambiguous. The CDR3 contains 14 residues. Germline V gene lookup returns CDR1 MNHEY and CDR2 SVGEGT. V was pared by 6 bases and J by 6 bases, with 14 bases between.

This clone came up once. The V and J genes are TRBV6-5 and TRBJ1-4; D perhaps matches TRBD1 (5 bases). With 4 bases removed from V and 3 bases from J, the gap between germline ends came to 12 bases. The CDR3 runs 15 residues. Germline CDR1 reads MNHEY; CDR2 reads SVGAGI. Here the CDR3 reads CASSSSGPSNEKLFF. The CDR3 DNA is TGTGCCAGCAGTTCCTCGGGACCGTCTAATGAAAAACTGTTTTTT.

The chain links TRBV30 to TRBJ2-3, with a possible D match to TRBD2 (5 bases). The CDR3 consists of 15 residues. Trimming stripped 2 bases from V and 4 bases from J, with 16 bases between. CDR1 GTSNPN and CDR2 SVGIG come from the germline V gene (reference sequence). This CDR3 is CAWSLDFRRPDTQYF. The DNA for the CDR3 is TGTGCCTGGAGTCTGGACTTTCGGAGGCCAGATACGCAGTATTTT.

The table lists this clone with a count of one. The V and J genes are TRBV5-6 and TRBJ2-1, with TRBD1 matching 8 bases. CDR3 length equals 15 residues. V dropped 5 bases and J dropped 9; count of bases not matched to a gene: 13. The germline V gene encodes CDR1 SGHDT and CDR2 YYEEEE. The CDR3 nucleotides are TGTGCCAGCAGTGCCGGGACAGGAAAAATAGTTGAGCAGTTCTTC. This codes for CASSAGTGKIVEQFF.

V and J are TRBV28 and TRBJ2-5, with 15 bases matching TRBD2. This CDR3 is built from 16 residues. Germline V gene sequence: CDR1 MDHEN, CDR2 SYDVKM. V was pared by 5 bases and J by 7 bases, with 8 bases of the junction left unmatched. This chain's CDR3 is CASSIGLAGGEGTQYF. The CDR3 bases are TGTGCCAGCAGTATCGGACTAGCGGGAGGGGAGGGGACCCAGTACTTC.

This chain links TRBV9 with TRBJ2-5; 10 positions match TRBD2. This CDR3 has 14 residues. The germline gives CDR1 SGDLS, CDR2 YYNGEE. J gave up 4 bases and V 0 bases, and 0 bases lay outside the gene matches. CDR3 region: CASSVVAGGETQYF. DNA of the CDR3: TGTGCCAGCAGCGTAGTAGCGGGAGGAGAGACCCAGTACTTC.

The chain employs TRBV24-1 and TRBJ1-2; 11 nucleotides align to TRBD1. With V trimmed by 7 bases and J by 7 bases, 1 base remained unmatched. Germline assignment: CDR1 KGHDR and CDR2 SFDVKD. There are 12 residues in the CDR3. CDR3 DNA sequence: TGTGCCACCAGGGGACAGGGGGGTGGCTACACCTTC. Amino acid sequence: CATRGQGGGYTF.

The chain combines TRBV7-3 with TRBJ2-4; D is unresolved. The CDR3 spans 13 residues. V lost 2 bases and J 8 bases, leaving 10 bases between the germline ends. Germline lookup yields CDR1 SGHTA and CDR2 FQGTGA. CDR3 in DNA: TGTGCCAGCAGCTTACGAGAAAGGGACATTCAGTACTTC. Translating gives CASSLRERDIQYF.

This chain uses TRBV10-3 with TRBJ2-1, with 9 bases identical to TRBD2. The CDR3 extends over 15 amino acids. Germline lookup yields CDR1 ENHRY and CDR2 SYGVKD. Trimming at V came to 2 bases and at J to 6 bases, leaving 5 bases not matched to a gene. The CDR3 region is CAISEPSGGPNEQFF. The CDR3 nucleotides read TGTGCCATCAGTGAGCCCAGCGGGGGGCCCAATGAGCAGTTCTTC.

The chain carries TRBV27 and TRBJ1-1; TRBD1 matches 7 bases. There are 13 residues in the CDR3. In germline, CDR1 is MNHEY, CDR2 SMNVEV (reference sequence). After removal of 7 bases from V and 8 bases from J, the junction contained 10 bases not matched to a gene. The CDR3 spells CASKTGVVKEAFF. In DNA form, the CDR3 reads TGTGCCAGCAAAACAGGGGTCGTGAAGGAAGCTTTCTTT.